The rows below give T cell receptor beta chains drawn from one sample of a study of blood T cell repertoires in COVID-19. Some clones are missing from TCRdb's copy, which holds only in-frame ones; the method was immunoSEQ multiplex PCR. The table includes roughly 670,000 clones, approximately 90% detected once. The sample was peripheral blood. The origin of the receptors is a woman under 30 with acute or convalescent COVID-19. Each CDR3 is given with its conserved first and last residue. The order of the fields is D gene, V gene, J gene, clone size, CDR3 DNA, CDR3 protein. The D gene is left open where the match is weak. Clone size is shown for a subset of rows, as once, few, many or a class of expanded clone.

D: -
V: TRBV7-8
J: TRBJ1-5
size: -
DNA: TGTGCCAGCAGCTCCAACAAAAGCAATCAGCCCCAGCATTTT
CDR3: CASSSNKSNQPQHF

D: TRBD1
V: TRBV18
J: TRBJ2-3
size: -
DNA: TGTGCCAGCTCACCCGGACAGGCTAGCACAGATACGCAGTATTTT
CDR3: CASSPGQASTDTQYF

D: -
V: TRBV20-1
J: TRBJ1-5
size: -
DNA: TGCAGTGCTAGTCATTCCGGAGGCAATCAGCCCCAGCATTTT
CDR3: CSASHSGGNQPQHF

D: -
V: TRBV12-2
J: TRBJ2-1
size: -
DNA: TGTGCAAGTCGCGTTGCATTGGGGGGAAGGGGCTACAATGAGCAGTTCTTC
CDR3: CASRVALGGRGYNEQFF

D: -
V: TRBV4-1
J: TRBJ1-5
size: -
DNA: TGCGCCAGCACCCAAGAGGGGCTAGAGTGGCCCCAGCATTTT
CDR3: CASTQEGLEWPQHF

D: -
V: TRBV5-1
J: TRBJ2-1
size: -
DNA: TGCGCCAGCAGCCTTAGCAGGGGTGGGGGCAATGAGCAGTTCTTC
CDR3: CASSLSRGGGNEQFF

D: -
V: TRBV5-6
J: TRBJ2-6
size: -
DNA: TGTGCCAGCAGCTTAAGGTGGGGTAGGGACAACTCTGGGGCCAACGTCCTGACTTTC
CDR3: CASSLRWGRDNSGANVLTF

D: -
V: TRBV30
J: TRBJ1-1
size: -
DNA: TGTGCCTGGAGCGGAACAGGTTGGGGCACTGAAGCTTTCTTT
CDR3: CAWSGTGWGTEAFF

D: -
V: TRBV19
J: TRBJ1-1
size: -
DNA: TGTGCCAGTAGTATCCTTCGGACAGCCCCTAACACTGAAGCTTTCTTT
CDR3: CASSILRTAPNTEAFF

D: -
V: TRBV28
J: TRBJ1-3
size: -
DNA: TGTGTCACAACGGGGGGCCCGAGGGGAAACACCATATATTTT
CDR3: CVTTGGPRGNTIYF

D: TRBD1
V: TRBV7-9
J: TRBJ1-2
size: -
DNA: TGTGCCAGCAGCCGGGGAGCTCAGGGGGCTCGGGCTAACTATGGCTACACCTTC
CDR3: CASSRGAQGARANYGYTF

D: TRBD2
V: TRBV10-3
J: TRBJ2-4
size: -
DNA: TGTGCCATGCGGAGCGGGGGGCTCGAGGGTGGGGCCAAAAACATTCAGTACTTC
CDR3: CAMRSGGLEGGAKNIQYF

D: -
V: TRBV25-1
J: TRBJ2-7
size: -
DNA: TGTGCCAGCAGTGTCCCAGGGGCCCCAAGCGAGCAGTACTTC
CDR3: CASSVPGAPSEQYF

D: -
V: TRBV20-1
J: TRBJ2-7
size: -
DNA: TGCAGTGCTAAGGGAGCTTGGGAGCAGTACTTC
CDR3: CSAKGAWEQYF

D: -
V: TRBV29-1
J: TRBJ1-4
size: -
DNA: TGCAGCGTTGGGGGAGCTAATGAAAAACTGTTTTTT
CDR3: CSVGGANEKLFF

D: TRBD1
V: TRBV30
J: TRBJ1-2
size: -
DNA: TGTGCCTGGAGTCCCGGTACAGGGGTCGGCTACACCTTC
CDR3: CAWSPGTGVGYTF

D: -
V: TRBV6-2/TRBV6-3
J: TRBJ1-6
size: -
DNA: TGTGCCAGCAGTTACGGAGAGGGTGGTTCACCCCTCCACTTT
CDR3: CASSYGEGGSPLHF

D: TRBD2
V: TRBV18
J: TRBJ2-7
size: -
DNA: TGTGCCAGCTCACCACCAACAGCGGGGGGGATGAACGAGCAGTACTTC
CDR3: CASSPPTAGGMNEQYF

D: -
V: TRBV5-5
J: TRBJ1-5
size: -
DNA: TGTGCCAGCAGCCCCGTTGGGGCACAGCCCCAGCATTTT
CDR3: CASSPVGAQPQHF

D: -
V: TRBV18
J: TRBJ2-2
size: few
DNA: TGTGCCAGCTCACCGACCCGGGTGAACACCGGGGAGCTGTTTTTT
CDR3: CASSPTRVNTGELFF

D: -
V: TRBV27
J: TRBJ1-1
size: -
DNA: TGTGCCAGCAGCCTAGGACAGACCCTTCTATGG
CDR3: CASSLGQTLLW

D: TRBD1
V: TRBV19
J: TRBJ1-1
size: -
DNA: TGTGCCAGTAGTATACAGGGGGGCGGTCACACTGAAGCTTTCTTT
CDR3: CASSIQGGGHTEAFF

D: -
V: TRBV30
J: TRBJ1-3
size: -
DNA: TGTGCCTGGAGTGTAGACTCACCCAGCACCATATATTTT
CDR3: CAWSVDSPSTIYF

D: -
V: TRBV9
J: TRBJ1-1
size: -
DNA: TGTGCCAGCAGCGTAGATACAGGCCCTAGAGCTGAAGCTTTCTTT
CDR3: CASSVDTGPRAEAFF

D: -
V: TRBV6-2/TRBV6-3
J: TRBJ2-7
size: -
DNA: TGTGCCAGCAGTTACGGTGACAGCTCCTACGAGCAGTACTTC
CDR3: CASSYGDSSYEQYF

D: TRBD1
V: TRBV19
J: TRBJ1-5
size: -
DNA: TGTGCCAGTACCCTAGGCCCCGGACAGGGCTGGACCGTAGACAATCAGCCCCAGCATTTT
CDR3: CASTLGPGQGWTVDNQPQHF

D: TRBD1
V: TRBV10-3
J: TRBJ2-7
size: -
DNA: TGTGCCATCAGTCCGACAGGGAATCTTTACGAGCAGTACTTC
CDR3: CAISPTGNLYEQYF

D: -
V: TRBV20-1
J: TRBJ1-4
size: -
DNA: TGCAGTGGGGGCCTAGGGGAAAAACTGTTTTTT
CDR3: CSGGLGEKLFF

D: -
V: TRBV4-3
J: TRBJ1-4
size: -
DNA: TGCGCCAGCAGCCAAGAAGGACTACTTACAGATGAAAAACTGTTTTTT
CDR3: CASSQEGLLTDEKLFF

D: -
V: TRBV7-3
J: TRBJ1-1
size: -
DNA: TGTGCCAGCAGCTCCACCGCTAATAAGAACACTGAAGCTTTCTTT
CDR3: CASSSTANKNTEAFF

D: -
V: TRBV6-2/TRBV6-3
J: TRBJ2-7
size: -
DNA: TGTGCCAGCAGTTACTCTGGAGGGCCCCAGGAGCAGTACTTC
CDR3: CASSYSGGPQEQYF

D: TRBD1
V: TRBV30
J: TRBJ2-3
size: -
DNA: TGTGCCTGGAGTCCGAACCGCTACAGGGGAGATACGCAGTATTTT
CDR3: CAWSPNRYRGDTQYF

D: -
V: TRBV18
J: TRBJ1-1
size: -
DNA: TGTGCCAGCTCACCCGCAACCTCGGACACTGAAGCTTTCTTT
CDR3: CASSPATSDTEAFF

D: TRBD1
V: TRBV7-6
J: TRBJ2-1
size: once
DNA: TGTGCCAGCAGCTTAGCCTCACCGACCAGAGGGGGCACGGCCTACAATGAGCAGTTCTTC
CDR3: CASSLASPTRGGTAYNEQFF

D: -
V: TRBV19
J: TRBJ1-2
size: -
DNA: TGTGCCAGTACCCCTTCGGGGTCCTATGGCTACACCTTC
CDR3: CASTPSGSYGYTF

D: -
V: TRBV30
J: TRBJ2-2
size: -
DNA: TGTGCCTGGAGTCCCCAAGACACGAACACCGGGGAGCTGTTTTTT
CDR3: CAWSPQDTNTGELFF

D: -
V: TRBV4-3
J: TRBJ2-1
size: -
DNA: TGCGCCAGCAGCCAAGAAAGGGCGGGTGCCCCTAATGAGCAGTTCTTC
CDR3: CASSQERAGAPNEQFF

D: TRBD1
V: TRBV12-5
J: TRBJ1-2
size: few
DNA: TGTGCTAGTGGCACCGGACAGGGGGTGGGAAATGGCTACACCTTC
CDR3: CASGTGQGVGNGYTF

D: TRBD1
V: TRBV11-2
J: TRBJ1-1
size: -
DNA: TGTGCCAGCGTCTTGGGACAGGGTTACACTGAAGCTTTCTTT
CDR3: CASVLGQGYTEAFF

D: -
V: TRBV27
J: TRBJ1-2
size: -
DNA: TGTGCCAGCAGCTCCGGGGGGAGGAGCTACACCTTC
CDR3: CASSSGGRSYTF

D: TRBD1
V: TRBV7-9
J: TRBJ2-6
size: -
DNA: TGTGCCAGCAGCGCGACAGGGCCTGGGGCCAACGTCCTGACTTTC
CDR3: CASSATGPGANVLTF

D: -
V: TRBV2
J: TRBJ1-1
size: -
DNA: TGTGCCAGCAATCCGGGGGGGGCGGGAGGCACTGAAGCTTTCTTT
CDR3: CASNPGGAGGTEAFF

D: TRBD1
V: TRBV6-4
J: TRBJ2-3
size: few
DNA: TGTGCCAGCAGTGAGGTTACAGGGGGAGATACGCAGTATTTT
CDR3: CASSEVTGGDTQYF

D: -
V: TRBV5-1
J: TRBJ2-7
size: -
DNA: TGCGCCAGCAGCTTTTCGACAGCCTACGAGCAGTACTTC
CDR3: CASSFSTAYEQYF

D: TRBD1
V: TRBV4-2
J: TRBJ1-6
size: -
DNA: TGTGCCAGCACCCAACAGGGGTCCTATAATTCACCCCTCCACTTT
CDR3: CASTQQGSYNSPLHF

D: TRBD2
V: TRBV6-1
J: TRBJ2-1
size: -
DNA: TGTGCCAGCAGTGAAGGGAGGGGGACTAGTGATTACAATGAGCAGTTCTTC
CDR3: CASSEGRGTSDYNEQFF

D: -
V: TRBV3-1/TRBV3-2
J: TRBJ1-2
size: once
DNA: TGTGCCAGCAGCCAAGGAGGCATTAGGGGCTACACCTTC
CDR3: CASSQGGIRGYTF

D: -
V: TRBV7-9
J: TRBJ1-1
size: -
DNA: TGTGCCAGCAGCTTAGCTGAGGCAGGGGTAACTTTCTTT
CDR3: CASSLAEAGVTFF

D: -
V: TRBV6-5
J: TRBJ1-2
size: -
DNA: TGTGCCAGCAGCCTGACAGGCAGCGTTAACTATGGCTACACCTTC
CDR3: CASSLTGSVNYGYTF

D: -
V: TRBV21-1
J: TRBJ1-2
size: -
DNA: TGTGCCAGCAGCAAAGCGCTAAACAGGGGGCAGAATGGCTACACCTTC
CDR3: CASSKALNRGQNGYTF

D: -
V: TRBV5-1
J: TRBJ1-1
size: -
DNA: TGCGCCAGCAGCTTGGCCCTGGAGATGAACACTGAAGCTTTCTTT
CDR3: CASSLALEMNTEAFF

D: TRBD2
V: TRBV11-3
J: TRBJ2-7
size: -
DNA: TGTGCCAGCCCCCTTGAGCGGGGGGGAGACTACGAGCAGTACTTC
CDR3: CASPLERGGDYEQYF

D: -
V: TRBV4-3
J: TRBJ1-6
size: -
DNA: TGCGCCAGCAGCCAAGGCAGGGAGGTTTTAACCCTCCACTTT
CDR3: CASSQGREVLTLHF

D: TRBD1
V: TRBV20-1
J: TRBJ1-2
size: -
DNA: TGCAGTGCCGGGACAGGGAGAGGCTACACCTTC
CDR3: CSAGTGRGYTF

D: -
V: TRBV3-1/TRBV3-2
J: TRBJ2-6
size: -
DNA: TGTGCCAGCAGCTTCCGACAGGCTGGGAACGTCCTGACTTTC
CDR3: CASSFRQAGNVLTF